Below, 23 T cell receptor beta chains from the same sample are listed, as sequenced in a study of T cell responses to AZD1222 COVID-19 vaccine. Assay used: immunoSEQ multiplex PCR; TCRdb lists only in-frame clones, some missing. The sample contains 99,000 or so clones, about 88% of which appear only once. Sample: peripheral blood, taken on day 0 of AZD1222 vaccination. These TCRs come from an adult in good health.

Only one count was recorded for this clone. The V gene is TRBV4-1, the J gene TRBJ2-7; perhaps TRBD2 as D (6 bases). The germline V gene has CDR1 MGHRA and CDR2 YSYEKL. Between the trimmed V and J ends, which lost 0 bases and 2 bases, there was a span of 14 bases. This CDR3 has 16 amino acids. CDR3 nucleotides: TGCGCCAGCAGCCAAGATTGGTCGGGAGCTCCCTACGAGCAGTACTTC. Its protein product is CASSQDWSGAPYEQYF.

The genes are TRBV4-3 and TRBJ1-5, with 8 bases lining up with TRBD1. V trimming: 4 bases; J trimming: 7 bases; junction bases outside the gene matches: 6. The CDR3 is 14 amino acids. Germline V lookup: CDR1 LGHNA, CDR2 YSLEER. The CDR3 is CASSRETGDQPQHF. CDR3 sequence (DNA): TGCGCCAGCAGCCGCGAGACAGGGGACCAGCCCCAGCATTTT.

DNA for the CDR3: TGTGCCAGCAGCGATCCCAGAACAGCGAACACTGAAGCTTTCTTT. It translates to CASSDPRTANTEAFF. The chain has TRBV7-9 and TRBJ1-1, with unresolved D. The germline V gene encodes CDR1 SEHNR and CDR2 FQNEAQ (reference sequence). The CDR3 has 15 amino acids. V was pared by 5 bases and J by 1 base, with 14 bases between.

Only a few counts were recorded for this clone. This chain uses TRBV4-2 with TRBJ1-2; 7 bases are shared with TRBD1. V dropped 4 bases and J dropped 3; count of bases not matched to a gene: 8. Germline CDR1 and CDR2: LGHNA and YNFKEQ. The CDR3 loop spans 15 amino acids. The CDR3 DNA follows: TGTGCCAGCAGCCCCAGGACAGGAGACGACTATGGCTACACCTTC. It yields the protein CASSPRTGDDYGYTF.

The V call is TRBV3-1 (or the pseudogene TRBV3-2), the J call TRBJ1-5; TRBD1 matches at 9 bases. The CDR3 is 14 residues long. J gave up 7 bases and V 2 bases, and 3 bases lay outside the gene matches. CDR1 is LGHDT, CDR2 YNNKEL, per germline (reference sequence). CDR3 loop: CASSQTGGDQPQHF. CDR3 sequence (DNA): TGTGCCAGCAGCCAAACAGGGGGCGACCAGCCCCAGCATTTT.

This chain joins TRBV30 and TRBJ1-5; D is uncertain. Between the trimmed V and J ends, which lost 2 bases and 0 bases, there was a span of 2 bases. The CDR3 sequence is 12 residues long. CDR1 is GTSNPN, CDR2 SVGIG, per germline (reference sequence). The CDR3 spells CAWSYSNQPQHF. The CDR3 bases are TGTGCCTGGAGTTATAGCAATCAGCCCCAGCATTTT. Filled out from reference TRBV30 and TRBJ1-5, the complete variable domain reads SQTIHQWPATLVQPVGSPLSLECTVEGTSNPNLYWYRQAAGRGLQLLFYSVGIGQISSEVPQNLSASRPQDRQFILSSKKLLLSDSGFYLCAWSYSNQPQHFGDGTRLSIL.

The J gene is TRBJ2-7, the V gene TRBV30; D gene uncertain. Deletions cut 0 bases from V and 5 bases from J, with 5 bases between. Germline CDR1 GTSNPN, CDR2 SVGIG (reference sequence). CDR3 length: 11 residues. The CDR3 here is CAWSVADEQYF. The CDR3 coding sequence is TGTGCCTGGAGTGTCGCAGACGAGCAGTACTTC. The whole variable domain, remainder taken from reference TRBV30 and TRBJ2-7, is SQTIHQWPATLVQPVGSPLSLECTVEGTSNPNLYWYRQAAGRGLQLLFYSVGIGQISSEVPQNLSASRPQDRQFILSSKKLLLSDSGFYLCAWSVADEQYFGPGTRLTVT.

The CDR3 DNA follows: TGTGCCAGCAGCTCAGCATACGAGCAGTACTTC. This translates into CASSSAYEQYF. The rearrangement links TRBV28 to TRBJ2-7, with unresolved D. CDR1 MDHEN and CDR2 SYDVKM come from the germline V gene. The germline V and J ends were trimmed by 6 bases and 4 bases, with 7 bases remaining between them. CDR3 size: 11 residues.

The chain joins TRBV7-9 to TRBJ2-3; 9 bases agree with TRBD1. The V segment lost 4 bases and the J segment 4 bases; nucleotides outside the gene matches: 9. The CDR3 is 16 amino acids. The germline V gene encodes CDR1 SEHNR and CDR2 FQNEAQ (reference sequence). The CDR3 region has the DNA TGTGCCAGCAGCTCCTACAGGGGGCGGTTCGCAGATACGCAGTATTTT. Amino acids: CASSSYRGRFADTQYF.

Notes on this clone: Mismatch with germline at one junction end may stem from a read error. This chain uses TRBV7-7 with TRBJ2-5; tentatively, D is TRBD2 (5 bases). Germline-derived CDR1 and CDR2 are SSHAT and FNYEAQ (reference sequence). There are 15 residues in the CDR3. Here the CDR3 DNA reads TGTGCTAGCAGCTTAGTACGGGGTGTCGGGGAGACCCAGTACTTC. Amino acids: CASSLVRGVGETQYF. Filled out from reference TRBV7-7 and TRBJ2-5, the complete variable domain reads GAGVSQSPRYKVTKRGQDVTLRCDPISSHATLYWYQQALGQGPEFLTYFNYEAQPDKSGLPSDRFSAERPEGSISTLTIQRTEQRDSAMYRCASSLVRGVGETQYFGPGTRLLVL.

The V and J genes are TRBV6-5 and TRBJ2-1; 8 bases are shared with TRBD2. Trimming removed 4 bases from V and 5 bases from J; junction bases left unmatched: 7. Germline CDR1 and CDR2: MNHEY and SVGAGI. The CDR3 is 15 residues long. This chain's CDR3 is CASSSGGRPHNEQFF. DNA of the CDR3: TGTGCCAGCAGTTCGGGGGGGAGGCCCCACAATGAGCAGTTCTTC.

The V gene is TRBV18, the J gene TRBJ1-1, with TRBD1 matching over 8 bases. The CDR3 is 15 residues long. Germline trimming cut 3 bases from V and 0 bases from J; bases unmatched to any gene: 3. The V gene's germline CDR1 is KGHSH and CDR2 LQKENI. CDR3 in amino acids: CASSPQGAMNTEAFF. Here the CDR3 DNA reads TGTGCCAGCTCACCGCAGGGGGCAATGAACACTGAAGCTTTCTTT.

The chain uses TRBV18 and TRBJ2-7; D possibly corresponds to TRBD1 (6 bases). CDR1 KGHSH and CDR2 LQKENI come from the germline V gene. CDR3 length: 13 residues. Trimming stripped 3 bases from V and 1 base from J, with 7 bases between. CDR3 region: CASSPTGSYEQYF. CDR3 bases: TGTGCCAGCTCACCGACAGGTTCCTACGAGCAGTACTTC.

CDR3 DNA sequence: TGTGCCAGCTCACCCTCGACAGGGTTTTACGAGCAGTACTTC. Protein product: CASSPSTGFYEQYF. The rearrangement uses TRBV18 and TRBJ2-7, with TRBD1 matching 7 bases. There are 14 residues in the CDR3. Looked up from germline, CDR1 is KGHSH and CDR2 is LQKENI. V lost 3 bases and J lost 4; bases outside the gene matches: 6.

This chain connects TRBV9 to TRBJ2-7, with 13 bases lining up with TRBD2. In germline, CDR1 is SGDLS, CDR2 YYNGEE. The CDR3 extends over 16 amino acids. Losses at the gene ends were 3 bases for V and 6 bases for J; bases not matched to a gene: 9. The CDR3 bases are TGTGCCAGCAGCGCCCCGGGGACTAGCGGGATTGGCGAGCAGTACTTC. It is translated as CASSAPGTSGIGEQYF.

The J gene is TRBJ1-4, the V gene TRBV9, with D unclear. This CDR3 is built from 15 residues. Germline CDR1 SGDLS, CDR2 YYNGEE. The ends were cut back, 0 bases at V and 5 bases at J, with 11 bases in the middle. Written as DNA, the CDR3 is TGTGCCAGCAGCGTAGGGGTCAGCTTAAATGAAAAACTGTTTTTT. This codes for CASSVGVSLNEKLFF.

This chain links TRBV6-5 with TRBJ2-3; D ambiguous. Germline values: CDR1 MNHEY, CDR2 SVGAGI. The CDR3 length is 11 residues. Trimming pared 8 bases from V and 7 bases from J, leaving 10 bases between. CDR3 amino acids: CASQDGYTQYF. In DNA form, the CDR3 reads TGTGCCAGCCAAGATGGATATACGCAGTATTTT.

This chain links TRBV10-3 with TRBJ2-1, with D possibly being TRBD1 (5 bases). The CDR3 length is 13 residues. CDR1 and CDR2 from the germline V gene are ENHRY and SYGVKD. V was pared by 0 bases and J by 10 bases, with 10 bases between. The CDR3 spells CAISESTAPEQFF. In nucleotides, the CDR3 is TGTGCCATCAGTGAGTCGACAGCTCCCGAGCAGTTCTTC.

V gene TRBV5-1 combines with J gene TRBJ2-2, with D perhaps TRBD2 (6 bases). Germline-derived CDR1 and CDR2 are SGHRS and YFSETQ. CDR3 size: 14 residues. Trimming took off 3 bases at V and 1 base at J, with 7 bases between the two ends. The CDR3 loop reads CASSSGLNTGELFF. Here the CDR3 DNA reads TGCGCCAGCAGCTCGGGACTGAACACCGGGGAGCTGTTTTTT.

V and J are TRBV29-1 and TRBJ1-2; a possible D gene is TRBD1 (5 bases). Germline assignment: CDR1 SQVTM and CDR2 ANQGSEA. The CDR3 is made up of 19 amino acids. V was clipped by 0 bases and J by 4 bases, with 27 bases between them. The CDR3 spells CSVEDRVVGGLEIPYGYTF. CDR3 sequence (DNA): TGCAGCGTTGAAGATCGGGTGGTGGGGGGACTGGAAATTCCCTATGGCTACACCTTC.

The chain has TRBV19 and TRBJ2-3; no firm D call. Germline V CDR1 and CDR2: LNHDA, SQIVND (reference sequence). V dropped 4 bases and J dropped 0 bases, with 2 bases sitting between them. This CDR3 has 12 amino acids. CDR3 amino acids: CASSTSTDTQYF. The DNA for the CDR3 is TGTGCCAGTAGTACTAGCACAGATACGCAGTATTTT. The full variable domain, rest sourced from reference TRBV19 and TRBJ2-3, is DGGITQSPKYLFRKEGQNVTLSCEQNLNHDAMYWYRQDPGQGLRLIYYSQIVNDFQKGDIAEGYSVSREKKESFPLTVTSAQKNPTAFYLCASSTSTDTQYFGPGTRLTVL.

The CDR3 spells CATQGWGLAEQTSTDTQYF. CDR3 bases: TGTGCCACCCAAGGGTGGGGACTAGCGGAGCAGACTAGCACAGATACGCAGTATTTT. The V gene is TRBV7-2, the J gene TRBJ2-3; TRBD2 aligns across 11 bases. The germline V gene encodes CDR1 SGHTA and CDR2 FQGNSA. The CDR3 covers 19 residues. The V segment lost 10 bases and the J segment 0 bases; nucleotides outside the gene matches: 18.

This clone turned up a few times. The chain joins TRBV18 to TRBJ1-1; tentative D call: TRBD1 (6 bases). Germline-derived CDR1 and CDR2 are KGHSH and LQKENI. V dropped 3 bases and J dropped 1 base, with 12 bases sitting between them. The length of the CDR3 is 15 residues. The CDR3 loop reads CASSPSGHPNTEAFF. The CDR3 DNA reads TGTGCCAGCTCACCGTCGGGACACCCGAACACTGAAGCTTTCTTT.